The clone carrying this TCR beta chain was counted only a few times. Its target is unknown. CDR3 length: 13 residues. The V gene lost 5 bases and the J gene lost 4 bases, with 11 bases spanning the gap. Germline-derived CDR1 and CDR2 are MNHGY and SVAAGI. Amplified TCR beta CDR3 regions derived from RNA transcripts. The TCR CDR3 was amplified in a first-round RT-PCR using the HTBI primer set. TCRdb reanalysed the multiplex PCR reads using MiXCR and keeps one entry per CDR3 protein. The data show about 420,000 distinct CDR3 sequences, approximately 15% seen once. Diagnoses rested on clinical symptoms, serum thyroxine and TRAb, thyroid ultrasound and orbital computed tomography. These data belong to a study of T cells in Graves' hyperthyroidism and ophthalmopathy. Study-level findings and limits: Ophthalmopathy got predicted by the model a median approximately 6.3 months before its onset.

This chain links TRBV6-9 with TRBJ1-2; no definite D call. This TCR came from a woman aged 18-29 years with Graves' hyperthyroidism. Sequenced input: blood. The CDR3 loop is CASSEGLGYGYTF. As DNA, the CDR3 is TGTGCCAGCAGTGAAGGACTGGGCTATGGCTACACCTTC.